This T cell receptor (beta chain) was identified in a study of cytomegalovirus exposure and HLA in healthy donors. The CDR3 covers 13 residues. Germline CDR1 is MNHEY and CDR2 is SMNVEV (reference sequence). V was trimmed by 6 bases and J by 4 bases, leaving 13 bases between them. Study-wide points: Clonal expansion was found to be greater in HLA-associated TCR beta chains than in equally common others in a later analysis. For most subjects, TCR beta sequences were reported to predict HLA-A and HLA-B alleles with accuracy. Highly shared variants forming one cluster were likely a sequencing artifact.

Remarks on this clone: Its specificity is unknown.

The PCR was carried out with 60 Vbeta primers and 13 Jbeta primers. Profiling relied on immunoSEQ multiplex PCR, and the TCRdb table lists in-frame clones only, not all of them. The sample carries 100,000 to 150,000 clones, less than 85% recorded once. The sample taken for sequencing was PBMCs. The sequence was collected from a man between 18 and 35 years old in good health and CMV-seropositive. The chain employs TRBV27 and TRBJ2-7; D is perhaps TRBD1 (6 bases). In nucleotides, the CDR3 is TGTGCCAGCAGCCCTACAGGGTTATACGAGCAGTACTTC. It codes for CASSPTGLYEQYF.